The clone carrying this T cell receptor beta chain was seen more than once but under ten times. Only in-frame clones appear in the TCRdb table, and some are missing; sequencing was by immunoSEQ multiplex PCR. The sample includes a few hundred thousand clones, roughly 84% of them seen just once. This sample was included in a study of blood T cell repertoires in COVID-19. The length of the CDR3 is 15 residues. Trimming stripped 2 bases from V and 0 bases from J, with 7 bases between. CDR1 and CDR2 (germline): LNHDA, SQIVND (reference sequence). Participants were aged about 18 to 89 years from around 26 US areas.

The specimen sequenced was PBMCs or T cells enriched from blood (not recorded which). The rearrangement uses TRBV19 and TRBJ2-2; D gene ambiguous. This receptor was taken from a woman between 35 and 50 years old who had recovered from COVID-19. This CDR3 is CASSIMAANTGELFF. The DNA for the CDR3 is TGTGCCAGTAGTATAATGGCCGCGAACACCGGGGAGCTGTTTTTT.